This TCR beta chain is drawn from a study of Tregs in tolerant kidney transplant recipients. Thawed PBMCs were FACS-sorted into unstimulated CD4+CD25+CD127- regulatory T cells, CD4+CD25- non-regulatory cells, CD4 and CD8 cells. TCRdb's table, derived via immunoSEQ multiplex PCR, lists solely in-frame clones and lacks some. The data hold about 240,000 clones, with roughly four fifths observed a single time. Concerning this clone: The target antigen is unknown.

Study-wide points: The most relevant donor-specific Treg TCRbeta repertoire apparently came from expansion with activated donor B cells. Few patients were studied, so findings need validation in larger groups. No direct test of biological reproducibility was done here.

The sample comprised CD4+ T cells from blood. The receptor's source is a human donor in good health.

The CDR3, as DNA: TGTGCCAGCAGCTCGGGGGCTCCGGGACAGAGCACAGATACGCAGTATTTT. Its translation: CASSSGAPGQSTDTQYF. This chain uses TRBV5-4 with TRBJ2-3; D is possibly TRBD1 (7 bases). Germline V gives CDR1 SGHNT, CDR2 YYREEE (reference sequence). With 3 bases removed from V and 0 bases from J, the gap between germline ends came to 17 bases. The CDR3 totals 17 residues.